This T cell receptor beta chain was captured by sequencing in a study of shared clonotypes between healthy human individuals. Only in-frame clones appear in the TCRdb table, and some are missing; sequencing was by immunoSEQ multiplex PCR. The sample holds approximately 500,000 clones, 90% to 97% seen once. Sequenced: naive CD4+ T cells sorted from blood. Subset: CD45RA+ positively selected. The TCR was taken from a young woman in good health.

The CDR3 is CSVHGETQYF. As DNA, the CDR3 is TGCAGCGTACACGGAGAGACCCAGTACTTC. The chain links TRBV29-1 to TRBJ2-5, with D unresolved. The CDR3 extends over 10 amino acids. Germline assignment: CDR1 SQVTM and CDR2 ANQGSEA. Between the trimmed V and J ends, which lost 6 bases and 4 bases, there was a span of 6 bases. The full variable domain, its missing parts supplied by reference TRBV29-1 and TRBJ2-5, is SAVISQKPSRDICQRGTSLTIQCQVDSQVTMMFWYRQQPGQSLTLIATANQGSEATYESGFVIDKFPISRPNLTFSTLTVSNMSPEDSSIYLCSVHGETQYFGPGTRLLVL.